One sample yielded the 28 T cell receptor beta chains listed below, sequenced in a study of response to subunit inactivated influenza vaccine. Using its own MiXCR run on the RT-PCR reads, TCRdb lists one record per CDR3 protein. Here the sample spans around 500,000 distinct CDR3 sequences, roughly 9.8% being singletons. The material was PBMCs from blood, obtained about 6 weeks after vaccination. The receptors come from a man aged 50 to 60 who received an inactivated influenza vaccine.

The table lists this clonotype with a few counts. The chain uses TRBV7-2 and TRBJ1-1; TRBD1 matches at 8 bases. Per germline, CDR1 SGHTA and CDR2 FQGNSA. CDR3 length: 14 amino acids. V shed 7 bases, J shed 9 bases, and the junction held 13 bases outside the gene matches. DNA for the CDR3: TGTGCCAGCAACATCAACCCTACAGGGGGTAAAGCTTTCTTT. Its protein product is CASNINPTGGKAFF.

This sequence joins TRBV4-1 and TRBJ2-3; tentative D call: TRBD1 (5 bases). The CDR3 loop spans 15 amino acids. Germline loops: CDR1 MGHRA, CDR2 YSYEKL. Trimming removed 0 bases from V and 2 bases from J, with 9 bases in between. The CDR3 is CASSQDGHPTDTQYF. The CDR3 nucleotides are TGCGCCAGCAGCCAAGATGGACACCCCACAGATACGCAGTATTTT.

The rearrangement uses TRBV5-1 and TRBJ2-7; no clear D. The germline CDR1 and CDR2 sequences are SGHRS and YFSETQ. V dropped 5 bases and J dropped 6 bases, with 15 bases sitting between them. The CDR3 sequence is 13 residues long. CDR3 protein: CASSTSTLGEQYF. In DNA form, the CDR3 reads TGCGCCAGCAGTACAAGCACTCTCGGCGAGCAGTACTTC.

The rearrangement uses TRBV20-1 and TRBJ2-3; D is unresolved. Germline CDR1 DFQATT, CDR2 SNEGSKA (reference sequence). The V end was cut by 2 bases, the J end by 1 base, with 7 bases between. The CDR3 runs to 13 residues. The CDR3 coding sequence is TGCAGTGCTAGATTCCAGGGCACAGATACGCAGTATTTT. Protein: CSARFQGTDTQYF.

This chain links TRBV12-3 or TRBV12-4 with TRBJ2-2, with a weak D call TRBD2 (6 bases). The CDR3 is made up of 16 amino acids. V was cut by 4 bases and J by 5 bases, with 17 bases left in between. The CDR3 DNA sequence: TGTGCCAGCAGTTCCTTAGGAGGGCGAGGGACCGGGGAGCTGTTTTTT. This gives the protein CASSSLGGRGTGELFF.

The V gene is TRBV3-1, the J gene TRBJ1-2; the D is unclear. This CDR3 is built from 15 residues. Trimming took 7 bases from V and 4 from J, leaving 19 bases between them. CDR1 is LGHDT and CDR2 is YNNKEL in the germline V gene (reference sequence). The CDR3, as DNA: TGTGCCAGCACCCCGGATGGGGTGGCCTTCTATGGCTACACCTTC. This gives the protein CASTPDGVAFYGYTF.

This clonotype occurred a few times. The CDR3 DNA sequence: TGCAGTGCTAGAGTTTGGGGACAGGGGAGTTACGGCTACACCTTC. This translates into CSARVWGQGSYGYTF. V gene TRBV20-1 combines with J gene TRBJ1-2; 10 bases match TRBD1. Germline V lookup: CDR1 DFQATT, CDR2 SNEGSKA (reference sequence). The J segment lost 8 bases and the V segment lost 1 base, leaving 10 bases of the junction unmatched. The CDR3 totals 15 residues.

This clonotype was seen a handful of times. The chain links TRBV11-2 to TRBJ2-2; D is possibly TRBD1 (6 bases). The CDR3 consists of 18 residues. CDR1 is SGHAT and CDR2 is FQNNGV in the germline V gene. V dropped 5 bases and J dropped 6 bases, with 25 bases sitting between them. The CDR3 bases are TGTGCCAGCAGCCCAAAAGGGGAGACAGGCATGGGGGCCGGGGAGCTGTTTTTT. Translated: CASSPKGETGMGAGELFF.

V and J are TRBV5-4 and TRBJ2-2; D unresolved. The V gene's germline CDR1 is SGHNT and CDR2 YYREEE (reference sequence). CDR3 length equals 14 residues. The V and J ends lost 2 bases and 1 base respectively, with 6 bases between them. Here the CDR3 reads CASSLEMNTGELFF. CDR3 nucleotide sequence: TGTGCCAGCAGCTTAGAGATGAACACCGGGGAGCTGTTTTTT.

The CDR3 DNA reads TGTGCCAGCAGCCAAGAACAGACGGTAGCAGATACGCAGTATTTT. This codes for CASSQEQTVADTQYF. The rearrangement links TRBV3-1 to TRBJ2-3, with D unclear. The V and J ends lost 0 bases and 4 bases respectively, with 11 bases between them. Germline V lookup: CDR1 LGHDT, CDR2 YNNKEL (reference sequence). This CDR3 has 15 residues.

V usage is TRBV7-6 and J usage is TRBJ2-2; TRBD2 matches 11 bases. CDR3 length: 17 residues. Trimming cost V 3 bases and J 5 bases; bases outside gene matches: 8. The germline gives CDR1 SGHVS, CDR2 FNYEAQ. For the CDR3, the DNA is TGTGCCAGCAGCTTGGGACTAGCGGATCGAGGGACCGGGGAGCTGTTTTTT. Its protein is CASSLGLADRGTGELFF. Together with reference TRBV7-6 and TRBJ2-2, the CDR3 gives the full variable domain: GAGVSQSPRYKVTKRGQDVALRCDPISGHVSLYWYRQALGQGPEFLTYFNYEAQQDKSGLPNDRFSAERPEGSISTLTIQRTEQRDSAMYRCASSLGLADRGTGELFFGEGSRLTVL.

V and J are TRBV20-1 and TRBJ2-7; tentatively, D is TRBD1 or TRBD2 (5 bases each). There are 13 residues in the CDR3. The germline V gene encodes CDR1 DFQATT and CDR2 SNEGSKA (reference sequence). V shed 4 bases and J shed 4 bases, with 14 bases lying between them. This CDR3 is CSAIRDVGYEQYF. CDR3 DNA: TGCAGTGCTATTCGGGACGTTGGGTACGAGCAGTACTTC.

There are many counts of this clonotype. The chain joins TRBV12-3 or TRBV12-4 to TRBJ2-2; D call uncertain. V lost 1 base, J lost 7 bases, and 7 bases lay in between. The CDR3 spans 13 residues. The CDR3 spells CASSLGGSGELFF. The CDR3 DNA reads as TGTGCCAGCAGTTTAGGGGGTAGCGGGGAGCTGTTTTTT.

The chain couples TRBV5-1 to TRBJ1-1, with unresolved D. CDR1 and CDR2 (germline): SGHRS, YFSETQ. V was shortened by 9 bases and J by 6 bases, with 18 bases between the two germline ends. This CDR3 has 13 residues. The CDR3 sequence: CATTGPGRSEAFF. CDR3 coding DNA: TGCGCCACCACCGGGCCAGGTCGTTCTGAAGCTTTCTTT.

This clonotype appeared a few times. The germline gene is not matched at one end of the junction; a read error may be the cause. The chain uses TRBV7-7 and TRBJ2-5, with D unclear. Germline V CDR1 and CDR2: SSHAT, FNYEAQ (reference sequence). The CDR3 spans 14 residues. The CDR3 spells CASSLVPGEETQYF. The CDR3 nucleotides read TGTGCTAGCAGCTTAGTGCCTGGTGAAGAGACCCAGTACTTC.

This clonotype was recorded a few times. The chain couples TRBV20-1 to TRBJ2-1, with D possibly being TRBD1 (6 bases). The length of the CDR3 is 14 residues. The V end was cut by 4 bases, the J end by 2 bases, with 12 bases between. From germline, CDR1 is DFQATT and CDR2 SNEGSKA (reference sequence). Here the CDR3 reads CSAKTGITYNEQFF. The DNA for the CDR3 is TGCAGTGCTAAAACAGGGATCACCTACAATGAGCAGTTCTTC.

This clonotype turned up a few times. The genes are TRBV28 and TRBJ2-3; no definite D call. The V gene lost 6 bases and the J gene lost 1 base, with 14 bases spanning the gap. CDR1 is MDHEN and CDR2 is SYDVKM in the germline V gene. The CDR3 extends over 15 amino acids. The DNA for the CDR3 is TGTGCCAGCAGCCAGACTGGCGAGGGCACAGATACGCAGTATTTT. Encoded protein: CASSQTGEGTDTQYF.

The rearrangement links TRBV12-3 or TRBV12-4 to TRBJ1-5, with 7 bases fitting TRBD1. After removal of 4 bases from V and 1 base from J, the junction contained 10 bases not matched to a gene. The CDR3 length is 17 residues. CDR3 loop: CASSSRGRTRSNQPQHF. CDR3 DNA sequence: TGTGCCAGCAGTTCGAGGGGGCGGACGAGGAGCAATCAGCCCCAGCATTTT.

This clonotype has a count of ten or more. V is TRBV12-3 or TRBV12-4 and J is TRBJ2-7; TRBD1 is a possible D gene (6 bases). V lost 1 base to trimming and J lost 4 bases, with 17 bases between them. The length of the CDR3 is 16 residues. CDR3 residues: CASSLGALQGRYEQYF. CDR3 nucleotides: TGTGCCAGCAGTTTAGGGGCCCTCCAGGGGCGTTACGAGCAGTACTTC.

The V call is TRBV14, the J call TRBJ2-7, with D possibly being TRBD1 (6 bases). The CDR3 contains 16 residues. V lost 3 bases to trimming and J lost 6 bases, with 21 bases between them. Germline lookup yields CDR1 SGHDN and CDR2 FVKESK. The chain's CDR3 is CASSHFKGTPGVEQYF. The CDR3 region has the DNA TGTGCCAGCAGCCACTTTAAGGGGACGCCAGGGGTCGAGCAGTACTTC.

This clonotype showed up many times. This sequence joins TRBV28 and TRBJ2-7; D is undetermined. Trimming removed 6 bases at V and 5 bases at J, with 11 bases between. Germline CDR1 MDHEN, CDR2 SYDVKM. CDR3 length: 12 residues. CDR3: CASSRLRDEQYF. The DNA of the CDR3 is TGTGCCAGCAGCCGTCTTCGCGACGAGCAGTACTTC. Based on the CDR3 plus reference TRBV28 and TRBJ2-7, the full variable domain is DVKVTQSSRYLVKRTGEKVFLECVQDMDHENMFWYRQDPGLGLRLIYFSYDVKMKEKGDIPEGYSVSREKKERFSLILESASTNQTSMYLCASSRLRDEQYFGPGTRLTVT.

The rearrangement links TRBV20-1 to TRBJ2-5, with D possibly being TRBD2 (5 bases). CDR1 is DFQATT, CDR2 SNEGSKA, per germline (reference sequence). The length of the CDR3 is 13 residues. Trimming removed 3 bases at V and 3 bases at J, with 11 bases between. The CDR3 sequence is CSASGGFEETQYF. CDR3 DNA: TGCAGTGCTAGTGGAGGATTTGAAGAGACCCAGTACTTC.

In this sample, this clonotype turned up many times. The chain has TRBV12-3 or TRBV12-4 and TRBJ1-3; D might be TRBD1 (5 bases). The CDR3 totals 14 residues. Trimming left V 3 bases short and J 4 bases short, with 10 bases between. The CDR3 DNA reads TGTGCCAGCAGTTTGGCAGGGAGAGGAAACACCATATATTTT. This encodes CASSLAGRGNTIYF.

This clonotype was counted between two and nine times. The chain links TRBV30 to TRBJ1-3; perhaps TRBD1 as D (5 bases). Trimming took off 4 bases at V and 0 bases at J, with 16 bases between the two ends. This CDR3 is 16 amino acids long. Germline V gives CDR1 GTSNPN, CDR2 SVGIG (reference sequence). This CDR3 is CAWTRDRTSSGNTIYF. In nucleotides, the CDR3 is TGTGCCTGGACCCGCGACAGAACCAGCTCTGGAAACACCATATATTTT.

The chain employs TRBV15 and TRBJ1-4; D is undetermined. The CDR3 sequence is 15 residues long. V lost 1 base and J lost 5, with 11 bases in between. From germline, CDR1 is LNHNV and CDR2 YYDKDF (reference sequence). Here the CDR3 DNA reads TGTGCCACCAGCAGAGCTTTTGCTTTAAATGAAAAACTGTTTTTT. Encoded protein: CATSRAFALNEKLFF.

This clonotype was seen many times. CDR3 coding DNA: TGTGCCAGCAGTGTTTCCGGGGGCTTTCGGGAGACCCAGTACTTC. It translates to CASSVSGGFRETQYF. This rearrangement joins TRBV6-1 to TRBJ2-5; D may be TRBD1 or TRBD2 (6 bases each). V gave up 4 bases and J gave up 5 bases, with 17 bases separating them. The CDR3 covers 15 residues. Per the germline V gene, CDR1 is MNHNS and CDR2 is SASEGT.

The V and J genes are TRBV29-1 and TRBJ1-4; 9 nucleotides align to TRBD1. The V segment lost 7 bases and the J segment 9 bases; nucleotides outside the gene matches: 6. Germline lookup yields CDR1 SQVTM and CDR2 ANQGSEA. This CDR3 has 12 amino acids. The CDR3 DNA sequence: TGCAGCGCCCTGGGACAGGGAAAAAAACTGTTTTTT. Translating it yields CSALGQGKKLFF.

The table lists this clonotype with a few counts. V usage is TRBV12-3 or TRBV12-4 and J usage is TRBJ2-1; D remains unclear. The V end lost 3 bases, the J end lost 7 bases, and 16 bases lay between the germline ends. The length of the CDR3 is 15 residues. CDR3: CASSFAGPGSNEQFF. CDR3 DNA: TGTGCCAGCAGTTTCGCCGGACCAGGTTCGAATGAGCAGTTCTTC.